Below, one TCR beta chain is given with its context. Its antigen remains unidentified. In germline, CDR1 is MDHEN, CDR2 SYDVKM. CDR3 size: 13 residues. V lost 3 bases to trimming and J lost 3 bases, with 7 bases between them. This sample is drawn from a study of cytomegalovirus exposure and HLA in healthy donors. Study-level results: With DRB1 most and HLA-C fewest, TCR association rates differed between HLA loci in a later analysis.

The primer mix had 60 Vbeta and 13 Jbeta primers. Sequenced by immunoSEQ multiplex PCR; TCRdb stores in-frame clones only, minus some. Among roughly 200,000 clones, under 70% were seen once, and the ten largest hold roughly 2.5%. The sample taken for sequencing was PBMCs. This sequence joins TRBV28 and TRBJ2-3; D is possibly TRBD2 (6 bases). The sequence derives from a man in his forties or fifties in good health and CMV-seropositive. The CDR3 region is CASSLGGTDTQYF. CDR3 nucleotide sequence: TGTGCCAGCAGTTTGGGAGGTACAGATACGCAGTATTTT.